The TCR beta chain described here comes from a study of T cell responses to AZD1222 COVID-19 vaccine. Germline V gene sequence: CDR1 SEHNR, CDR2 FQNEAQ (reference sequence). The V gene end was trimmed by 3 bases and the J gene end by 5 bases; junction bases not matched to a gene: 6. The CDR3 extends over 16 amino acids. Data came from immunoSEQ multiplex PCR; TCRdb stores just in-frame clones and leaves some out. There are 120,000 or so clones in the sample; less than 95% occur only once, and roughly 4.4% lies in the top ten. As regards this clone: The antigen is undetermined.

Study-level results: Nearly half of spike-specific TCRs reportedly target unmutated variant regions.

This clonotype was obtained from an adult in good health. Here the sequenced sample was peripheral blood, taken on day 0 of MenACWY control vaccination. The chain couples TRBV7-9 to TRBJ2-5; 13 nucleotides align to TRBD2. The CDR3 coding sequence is TGTGCCAGCAGCTTTGGGACTAGCGGGGTATGGGAGACCCAGTACTTC. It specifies CASSFGTSGVWETQYF.